This TCR beta chain was identified during a study of shared clonotypes between healthy human individuals. Study background: Participating donors consisted of two women and a few men aged 18 to 49.

Comments on this clone: Its target is unknown.

V was clipped by 5 bases and J by 3 bases, with 11 bases between them. This CDR3 region has 14 residues. Germline V gives CDR1 SGHRS, CDR2 YFSETQ. Some clones are missing from TCRdb's copy, which holds only in-frame ones; the method was immunoSEQ multiplex PCR. This table holds about 1 million clones, around 82% found once. Study-wide results and limits: Naive subsets typically showed greater estimated richness than memory subsets.

The sequencing sample was made of memory CD4+ T cells from PBMCs. Regarding subset: CD45RA-negative fraction. The V gene is TRBV5-1, the J gene TRBJ1-4; the D gene is possibly TRBD1 (5 bases). The receptor comes from a young man in good health. Some clones in this sample may be carry-over from other donors' samples. The CDR3 DNA reads as TGCGCCAGCAGAGTACAGGCCCCTAATGAAAAACTGTTTTTT. This sequence encodes CASRVQAPNEKLFF.